This TCR beta chain was identified in a study of cytomegalovirus exposure and HLA in healthy donors. Study-level points and caveats: The study carried out a later analysis of TCR beta sequences. It associated some 15,000 of them with specific HLA alleles at a false discovery rate of 0.05. Presence/absence analyses treated sequencing depth as roughly uniform across donors.

The germline gives CDR1 KGHSH, CDR2 LQKENI. CDR3 length: 15 amino acids. The junction had 1 base not matched to a gene; V was cut back by 0 bases and J by 2 bases. PCR primers comprised 60 Vbeta and 13 Jbeta primers. Using immunoSEQ multiplex PCR, the repertoire was profiled, and TCRdb retains in-frame clones only, with some absent. The sample has roughly 250,000 clones, approximately 84% seen once. A remark on this clone: Its specificity is not known.

This TCR derives from a woman in her thirties or forties in good health and CMV-seropositive. The sample taken for sequencing was PBMCs. The chain joins TRBV18 to TRBJ2-3, with 8 bases identical to TRBD2. This CDR3 reads CASSPPSGVTDTQYF. In DNA, the CDR3 is TGTGCCAGCTCACCACCTAGCGGGGTCACAGATACGCAGTATTTT.